The 29 T cell receptor beta chains below were found in one sample sequenced in a study of blood T cell repertoires in COVID-19. Method: immunoSEQ multiplex PCR; TCRdb's copy keeps in-frame clones and lacks some. The data hold about 130,000 clones, with 70% to 90% observed a single time. What was sequenced was peripheral blood. These receptor sequences come from a woman in her fifties or sixties with acute or convalescent COVID-19.

This sequence joins TRBV18 and TRBJ2-1; no firm D call. Trimming removed 5 bases at V and 6 bases at J, with 11 bases between. The CDR3 is 13 amino acids. Germline values: CDR1 KGHSH, CDR2 LQKENI. CDR3 amino acids: CASSAETANEQFF. The CDR3, as DNA: TGTGCCAGCTCAGCCGAGACTGCCAATGAGCAGTTCTTC.

This chain connects TRBV2 to TRBJ2-5; 10 bases are a match to TRBD2. Trimming removed 6 bases from V and 5 bases from J; junction bases left unmatched: 9. Germline V gene sequence: CDR1 SNHLY, CDR2 FYNNEI. The CDR3 extends over 15 amino acids. CDR3 loop: CASRRTSGRLETQYF. In DNA form, the CDR3 reads TGTGCCAGCAGAAGGACTAGCGGTCGGTTGGAGACCCAGTACTTC.

For the CDR3, the DNA is TGTGCCAGCACCCTGACTAGCGGGAGGGAAGAGACCCAGTACTTC. This translates into CASTLTSGREETQYF. The chain joins TRBV5-4 to TRBJ2-5; 14 bases fit TRBD2. Germline V lookup: CDR1 SGHNT, CDR2 YYREEE (reference sequence). The CDR3 loop spans 15 amino acids. V shed 6 bases, J shed 3 bases, and the junction held 4 bases outside the gene matches.

This clone came up a few times. This sequence joins TRBV7-9 and TRBJ1-1, with 7 bases aligning to TRBD1. Per germline, CDR1 SEHNR and CDR2 FQNEAQ (reference sequence). CDR3 length equals 16 residues. Trimming cost V 2 bases and J 1 base; bases outside gene matches: 7. The CDR3 here is CASSLMGQLQNTEAFF. The DNA for the CDR3 is TGTGCCAGCAGCTTAATGGGACAGTTACAGAACACTGAAGCTTTCTTT.

DNA for the CDR3: TGTGCCAGCAGCCGCGACACCGGGGAGCTGTTTTTT. Amino acid sequence: CASSRDTGELFF. The chain combines TRBV3-1 (or the pseudogene TRBV3-2) with TRBJ2-2; no clear D. CDR3 length equals 12 residues. Germline CDR1 reads LGHDT; CDR2 reads YNNKEL (reference sequence). V gave up 4 bases and J gave up 3 bases, with 3 bases separating them.

The chain uses TRBV14 and TRBJ2-7; 12 bases are shared with TRBD2. The V gene's germline CDR1 is SGHDN and CDR2 FVKESK. The CDR3 sequence is 16 residues long. V gave up 4 bases and J gave up 4 bases; unmatched junction bases: 8. The CDR3 loop reads CASSLKTSGSWYEQYF. In nucleotides, the CDR3 is TGTGCCAGCAGCCTAAAGACTAGCGGGAGTTGGTACGAGCAGTACTTC.

This sequence joins TRBV5-6 and TRBJ1-5; 7 nucleotides line up with TRBD1. This CDR3 spans 17 amino acids. Trimming cost V 9 bases and J 0 bases; bases outside gene matches: 15. CDR1 SGHDT and CDR2 YYEEEE come from the germline V gene. For the CDR3, the DNA is TGTGCCAAGACACCCGGGACAGCAAATAATAGCAATCAGCCCCAGCATTTT. As protein: CAKTPGTANNSNQPQHF. Using reference TRBV5-6 and TRBJ1-5 for the parts outside the CDR3, the full variable domain is DAGVTQSPTHLIKTRGQQVTLRCSPKSGHDTVSWYQQALGQGPQFIFQYYEEEERQRGNFPDRFSGHQFPNYSSELNVNALLLGDSALYLCAKTPGTANNSNQPQHFGDGTRLSIL.

The V and J genes are TRBV18 and TRBJ2-7, with 12 bases that match TRBD2. The CDR3 covers 15 residues. Germline loops: CDR1 KGHSH, CDR2 LQKENI. The V and J ends lost 5 bases and 3 bases, in that order; junction bases with no gene match: 5. The CDR3 DNA reads as TGTGCCAGCTCATCTGGACTAGCGGGATACTACGAGCAGTACTTC. This gives the protein CASSSGLAGYYEQYF.

This clone was counted only a few times. The rearrangement uses TRBV7-9 and TRBJ2-5; TRBD2 matches 7 bases. The CDR3 totals 17 residues. CDR1 is SEHNR and CDR2 is FQNEAQ in the germline V gene (reference sequence). V was pared by 1 base and J by 5 bases, with 13 bases of the junction left unmatched. The CDR3 here is CASSLVAGRARWETQYF. Written as DNA, the CDR3 is TGTGCCAGCAGCTTAGTAGCGGGCAGGGCCCGATGGGAGACCCAGTACTTC.

The chain carries TRBV9 and TRBJ2-5, with 8 bases identical to TRBD1. With V trimmed by 0 bases and J by 3 bases, 4 bases remained unmatched. Germline V gene data show CDR1 as SGDLS and CDR2 as YYNGEE. CDR3 length equals 15 residues. This chain's CDR3 is CASSVGPGGEETQYF. CDR3 in DNA: TGTGCCAGCAGCGTAGGACCAGGGGGCGAAGAGACCCAGTACTTC.

The rearrangement uses TRBV20-1 and TRBJ2-4; TRBD2 might be the D (7 bases). The CDR3 is 14 residues long. Trimming took off 3 bases at V and 4 bases at J, with 13 bases between the two ends. Per germline, CDR1 DFQATT and CDR2 SNEGSKA (reference sequence). CDR3 DNA: TGCAGTGCTAGTAGGGGGGGCCTAAAAAACATTCAGTACTTC. Its protein product is CSASRGGLKNIQYF.

This clone came up a few times. The gene calls are TRBV25-1 and TRBJ1-1, with D possibly matching TRBD1 (6 bases). Germline V gene data show CDR1 as MGHDK and CDR2 as SYGVNS. V gave up 6 bases and J gave up 4 bases, with 18 bases separating them. The CDR3 totals 15 residues. For the CDR3, the DNA is TGTGCCAGCAGCCCCATGGGACAAGTGCGCACTGAAGCTTTCTTT. Translation: CASSPMGQVRTEAFF.

The chain recombines TRBV19 with TRBJ1-2; TRBD1 agrees at 10 bases. The CDR3 loop spans 14 amino acids. Germline V CDR1 and CDR2: LNHDA, SQIVND (reference sequence). J was trimmed by 8 bases and V by 4 bases; bases with no gene match: 7. The CDR3 DNA sequence: TGTGCCAGTAGTACGACAGGGGGCGTGAGGGGCTACACCTTC. Translation gives CASSTTGGVRGYTF.

The rearrangement uses TRBV2 and TRBJ1-4; D is possibly TRBD1 (5 bases). The germline gives CDR1 SNHLY, CDR2 FYNNEI. Trimming removed 6 bases at V and 4 bases at J, with 12 bases between. The CDR3 runs to 14 residues. The CDR3 DNA sequence: TGTGCCAGCAGCAAGGACACAAATAATGAAAAACTGTTTTTT. Its translation is CASSKDTNNEKLFF.

This clone was seen a few times. CDR3: CASSYRTGVGAEAFF. For the CDR3, the DNA is TGTGCCAGCAGTTACAGGACAGGGGTTGGGGCTGAAGCTTTCTTT. The rearrangement uses TRBV6-5 and TRBJ1-1; TRBD1 matches 9 bases. The germline V gene has CDR1 MNHEY and CDR2 SVGAGI. Trimming removed 2 bases from V and 6 bases from J; junction bases left unmatched: 7. There are 15 residues in the CDR3.

The chain uses TRBV5-1 and TRBJ2-7; the D gene is possibly TRBD2 (5 bases). Trimming cost V 3 bases and J 2 bases, with 9 bases left between them. CDR1 is SGHRS, CDR2 YFSETQ, per germline. The CDR3 covers 13 residues. The CDR3 sequence: CASSSTGTYEQYF. CDR3 DNA: TGCGCCAGCAGCTCCACGGGGACCTACGAGCAGTACTTC.

The chain uses TRBV9 and TRBJ1-1; D is unclear. V dropped 4 bases and J dropped 4 bases, with 11 bases sitting between them. The CDR3 sequence is 13 residues long. Germline assignment: CDR1 SGDLS and CDR2 YYNGEE. CDR3 loop: CASSPGQGTEAFF. In nucleotides, the CDR3 is TGTGCCAGCAGCCCTGGGCAAGGCACTGAAGCTTTCTTT.

J is TRBJ2-5 and V is TRBV6-5; TRBD2 aligns across 8 bases. There are 14 residues in the CDR3. Trimming removed 8 bases from V and 4 bases from J; junction bases left unmatched: 9. CDR1 and CDR2 from the germline V gene are MNHEY and SVGAGI. The CDR3: CASSQPGTRETQYF. The DNA of the CDR3 is TGTGCCAGCTCCCAGCCCGGGACTAGAGAGACCCAGTACTTC.

The count of this clone is one. V usage is TRBV28 and J usage is TRBJ1-4, with no clear D. The V and J ends lost 4 bases and 14 bases respectively, with 20 bases between them. Germline CDR1 reads MDHEN; CDR2 reads SYDVKM. CDR3 length equals 14 residues. The CDR3 sequence is CASSWSGFITGLFF. Written as DNA, the CDR3 is TGTGCCAGCAGTTGGTCGGGCTTCATCACGGGGCTGTTTTTT.

This rearrangement joins TRBV19 to TRBJ1-5, with 7 bases aligning to TRBD1. CDR1 and CDR2 (germline): LNHDA, SQIVND (reference sequence). This CDR3 is 16 amino acids long. Trimming at V came to 6 bases and at J to 6 bases, leaving 14 bases not matched to a gene. CDR3 sequence reads: CASRDTGDRWGQPQHF. DNA of the CDR3: TGTGCCAGTAGGGATACAGGGGACAGATGGGGTCAGCCCCAGCATTTT.

The chain links TRBV30 to TRBJ2-5; D gene unclear. The CDR3 is 12 amino acids. CDR1 and CDR2 from the germline V gene are GTSNPN and SVGIG (reference sequence). With 0 bases removed from V and 5 bases from J, the gap between germline ends came to 7 bases. The DNA for the CDR3 is TGTGCCTGGAGTGTACTCGGGGAGACCCAGTACTTC. Amino acids: CAWSVLGETQYF.

The rearrangement uses TRBV7-9 and TRBJ2-7; D possibly corresponds to TRBD1 (5 bases). CDR3 length: 12 residues. V was shortened by 2 bases and J by 5 bases, with 7 bases between the two germline ends. Germline V lookup: CDR1 SEHNR, CDR2 FQNEAQ (reference sequence). The CDR3 sequence: CASSLQGNEQYF. In DNA form, the CDR3 reads TGTGCCAGCAGCTTACAGGGTAACGAGCAGTACTTC.

This clone was seen more than once but under ten times. This chain joins TRBV4-1 and TRBJ2-2; unclear D gene. Trimming stripped 1 base from V and 4 bases from J, with 10 bases between. This CDR3 region has 15 residues. Germline-derived CDR1 and CDR2 are MGHRA and YSYEKL. The CDR3 region is CASSQGQVSTGELFF. The DNA of the CDR3 is TGCGCCAGCAGCCAAGGGCAGGTTTCCACCGGGGAGCTGTTTTTT.

The rearrangement uses TRBV18 and TRBJ2-3; D is ambiguous. The V end was cut by 5 bases, the J end by 0 bases, with 6 bases between. The V gene's germline CDR1 is KGHSH and CDR2 LQKENI. This CDR3 spans 13 amino acids. The CDR3 nucleotides are TGTGCCAGCTCAAGTACTAGCACAGATACGCAGTATTTT. It codes for CASSSTSTDTQYF.

The rearrangement uses TRBV27 and TRBJ1-4; D might be TRBD1 (6 bases). Trimming shortened V by 3 bases and J by 1 base, and 9 bases separated the two germline ends. The V gene's germline CDR1 is MNHEY and CDR2 SMNVEV (reference sequence). This CDR3 is built from 15 residues. CDR3 DNA: TGTGCCAGCAGTTTCCAGGGGATAACTAATGAAAAACTGTTTTTT. It yields the protein CASSFQGITNEKLFF.

Concerning this clone itself: A much larger clone is a single base away; this may be a read error. This chain uses TRBV5-1 with TRBJ2-3; TRBD2 matches 9 bases. J lost 2 bases, V lost 0 bases, and 1 base had no gene match. CDR1 is SGHRS, CDR2 YFSETQ, per germline. There are 15 residues in the CDR3. The CDR3 region is CASSLGLADTDTQYF. The CDR3 DNA reads TGCGCCAGCAGCTTGGGACTAGCGGACACAGATACGCAGTATTTT.

The chain is built from TRBV6-5 and TRBJ1-4; TRBD1 matches 8 bases. Germline CDR1 MNHEY, CDR2 SVGAGI. The CDR3 covers 14 residues. Germline trimming cut 7 bases from V and 7 bases from J; bases unmatched to any gene: 8. The CDR3 DNA sequence: TGTGCCAGCAACCAGGACAGGGTTGGTGAAAAACTGTTTTTT. As protein: CASNQDRVGEKLFF.

The chain has TRBV6-6 and TRBJ2-1, with a weak D call TRBD2 (7 bases). The CDR3 loop spans 14 amino acids. Germline V gene sequence: CDR1 MNHNY, CDR2 SVGAGI (reference sequence). With 6 bases removed from V and 9 bases from J, the gap between germline ends came to 18 bases. CDR3 sequence reads: CASSPGGPRGEQFF. The CDR3 DNA is TGTGCCAGCAGCCCCGGGGGGCCCAGGGGTGAGCAGTTCTTC.

V is TRBV30 and J is TRBJ1-4; 7 bases line up with TRBD1. The CDR3 consists of 14 residues. After removal of 5 bases from V and 8 bases from J, the junction contained 11 bases not matched to a gene. The germline V gene encodes CDR1 GTSNPN and CDR2 SVGIG (reference sequence). The CDR3 protein is CAWDQATGREKLFF. The CDR3 DNA follows: TGTGCCTGGGACCAAGCGACAGGGCGAGAAAAACTGTTTTTT. The variable domain in full, with the rest retrieved from reference TRBV30 and TRBJ1-4, is SQTIHQWPATLVQPVGSPLSLECTVEGTSNPNLYWYRQAAGRGLQLLFYSVGIGQISSEVPQNLSASRPQDRQFILSSKKLLLSDSGFYLCAWDQATGREKLFFGSGTQLSVL.